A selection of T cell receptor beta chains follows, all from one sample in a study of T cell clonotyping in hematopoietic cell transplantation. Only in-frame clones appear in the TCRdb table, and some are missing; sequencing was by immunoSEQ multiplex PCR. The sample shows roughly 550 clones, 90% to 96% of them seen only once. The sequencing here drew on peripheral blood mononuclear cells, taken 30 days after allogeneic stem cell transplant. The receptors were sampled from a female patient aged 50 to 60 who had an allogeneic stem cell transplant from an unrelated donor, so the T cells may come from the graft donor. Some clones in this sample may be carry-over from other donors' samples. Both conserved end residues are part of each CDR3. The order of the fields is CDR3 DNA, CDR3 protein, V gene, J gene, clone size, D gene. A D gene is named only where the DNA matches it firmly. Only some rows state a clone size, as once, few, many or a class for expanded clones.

DNA: TGTGCCAGCAGTCCACGGGGGGGTGGGCGCACTGAAGCTTTCTTT
CDR3: CASSPRGGGRTEAFF
V: TRBV6-5
J: TRBJ1-1
size: .
D: .

DNA: TGTGCCAGCAGTCCCCGAGGACAGATTGAAGCTTTCTTT
CDR3: CASSPRGQIEAFF
V: TRBV28
J: TRBJ1-1
size: .
D: .

DNA: TGTGCCTGGAGTGTACTAGCGGGAGGCTACAATGAGCAGTTCTTC
CDR3: CAWSVLAGGYNEQFF
V: TRBV30
J: TRBJ2-1
size: .
D: TRBD2

DNA: TGTGCCAGCAGCCTTCTGGGGGGGTCTGCCAAAAACATTCAGTACTTC
CDR3: CASSLLGGSAKNIQYF
V: TRBV27
J: TRBJ2-4
size: .
D: TRBD2

DNA: TGCGCCAGCAGCTTAAGGACCGGATCTTTGAATGAGCAGTTCTTC
CDR3: CASSLRTGSLNEQFF
V: TRBV5-1
J: TRBJ2-1
size: .
D: .

DNA: TGTGCCAGCAGCCAAGACGTGGCTAGCGGGAGATACAATGAGCAGTTCTTC
CDR3: CASSQDVASGRYNEQFF
V: TRBV14
J: TRBJ2-1
size: .
D: TRBD2

DNA: TGTGCCAGCAGCGAGGACAGCGAATATCAGCCCCAGCATTTT
CDR3: CASSEDSEYQPQHF
V: TRBV7-3
J: TRBJ1-5
size: .
D: .

DNA: TGTGCCAGCAGTGAATCTCTAGCGGGAGGCACAGATACGCAGTATTTT
CDR3: CASSESLAGGTDTQYF
V: TRBV25-1
J: TRBJ2-3
size: .
D: TRBD2

DNA: TGTGCCAGCAGCGTACGAGGATACAACGGGGAGCTGTTTTTT
CDR3: CASSVRGYNGELFF
V: TRBV9
J: TRBJ2-2
size: .
D: .

DNA: TGTGCCAGCAGTGACGGTAGCGGGAGTCCAAATGAGCAGTTCTTC
CDR3: CASSDGSGSPNEQFF
V: TRBV6-4
J: TRBJ2-1
size: .
D: TRBD2

DNA: TGTGCCAGCAGGGTACAGGGGGCCCAATACGAGCAGTACTTC
CDR3: CASRVQGAQYEQYF
V: TRBV27
J: TRBJ2-7
size: .
D: TRBD1

DNA: TGCGCCAGCAGCCCCCGGACAGGAGGCTACGAGCAGTACTTC
CDR3: CASSPRTGGYEQYF
V: TRBV5-1
J: TRBJ2-7
size: .
D: TRBD1

DNA: TGTGCCAGCAGTGACGGGACTAGCGGGAGCGAGCAGTACTTC
CDR3: CASSDGTSGSEQYF
V: TRBV6-4
J: TRBJ2-7
size: .
D: TRBD2

DNA: TGCGCCAGCAGCTTGAGGCAGGGTAACTACGAGCAGTACTTC
CDR3: CASSLRQGNYEQYF
V: TRBV5-1
J: TRBJ2-7
size: .
D: .

DNA: TGCGCCTGCGCCGGGACAGGGTCCTACGAGCAGTACTTC
CDR3: CACAGTGSYEQYF
V: TRBV5-1
J: TRBJ2-7
size: .
D: TRBD1

DNA: TGCAGCGTTGCAGGGCTGGATCAGCCCCAGCATTTT
CDR3: CSVAGLDQPQHF
V: TRBV29-1
J: TRBJ1-5
size: few
D: .

DNA: TGTGCCAGCAGTGACTCCGGCGGGGACTACAATGAGCAGTTCTTC
CDR3: CASSDSGGDYNEQFF
V: TRBV6-4
J: TRBJ2-1
size: .
D: .

DNA: TGTGCCAGCATAGGGGCGGACAGGGGAATTCAGCCCCAGCATTTT
CDR3: CASIGADRGIQPQHF
V: TRBV2
J: TRBJ1-5
size: .
D: TRBD1

DNA: TGCGCCAGCAGTTTGACAGTGAACACTGAAGCTTTCTTT
CDR3: CASSLTVNTEAFF
V: TRBV10-1
J: TRBJ1-1
size: .
D: .

DNA: TGTGCCAGTAGTACCCAGGCTGAAGCTTTCTTT
CDR3: CASSTQAEAFF
V: TRBV19
J: TRBJ1-1
size: .
D: .

DNA: TGTGCCAGCAGCCAAAGTTTAGGCACTGAAGCTTTCTTT
CDR3: CASSQSLGTEAFF
V: TRBV14
J: TRBJ1-1
size: .
D: .